The 30 T cell receptor beta chains below all came from one sample that was sequenced in a study of shared clonotypes between healthy human individuals. The table came from immunoSEQ multiplex PCR; TCRdb's copy has only in-frame clones and leaves some out. This sample yields some 2.1 million clones, of which roughly 94% are seen a single time; under 0.15% belongs to the top ten. The sample consisted of naive CD4+ T cells sorted from blood. Subset defined: CD45RA+ positively selected. These receptors all come from a man younger than 35 in good health.

Comment on this clone: This CDR3 is also generated by other DNA sequences in the sample. V and J are TRBV6-6 and TRBJ2-5, with TRBD1 matching over 7 bases. The length of the CDR3 is 14 residues. The V gene's germline CDR1 is MNHNY and CDR2 SVGAGI (reference sequence). The J segment lost 2 bases and the V segment lost 6 bases, leaving 6 bases of the junction unmatched. CDR3 sequence reads: CASSYGTDQETQYF. In DNA, the CDR3 is TGTGCCAGCAGCTACGGGACAGATCAAGAGACCCAGTACTTC.

The chain couples TRBV5-4 to TRBJ1-6; 8 bases align to TRBD1. The CDR3 covers 15 residues. V shed 4 bases, J shed 7 bases, and the junction held 7 bases outside the gene matches. Germline lookup yields CDR1 SGHNT and CDR2 YYREEE (reference sequence). The CDR3, as DNA: TGTGCCAGCAGCCGAAAGGGACAGGCGAATTCACCCCTCCACTTT. Translation gives CASSRKGQANSPLHF.

The chain employs TRBV6-6 and TRBJ1-5; 9 positions agree with TRBD1. The CDR3 sequence is 14 residues long. The germline gives CDR1 MNHNY, CDR2 SVGAGI (reference sequence). Unmatched junction bases numbered 4, after V lost 6 bases and J lost 4 bases. This CDR3 is CASRLTGGNQPQHF. The CDR3 bases are TGTGCCAGCAGGTTGACAGGGGGGAATCAGCCCCAGCATTTT.

V and J are TRBV30 and TRBJ1-6; D might be TRBD1 (5 bases). Trimming removed 1 base from V and 8 bases from J, with 9 bases in between. The CDR3 sequence is 13 residues long. Per the germline V gene, CDR1 is GTSNPN and CDR2 is SVGIG (reference sequence). In nucleotides, the CDR3 is TGTGCCTGGAGTGGGGGACTCGATTCACCCCTCCACTTT. It yields the protein CAWSGGLDSPLHF.

This chain joins TRBV10-2 and TRBJ2-1; D is perhaps TRBD1 (6 bases). V was pared by 2 bases and J by 4 bases, with 6 bases between. Germline assignment: CDR1 WSHSY and CDR2 SAAADI. The CDR3 spans 13 residues. The CDR3 loop is CASSEGQYNEQFF. The DNA for the CDR3 is TGCGCCAGCAGTGAGGGACAGTACAATGAGCAGTTCTTC.

The CDR3 region is CASSLVVGVGNQPQHF. CDR3 in DNA: TGTGCCAGCAGCTTGGTGGTAGGGGTTGGCAATCAGCCCCAGCATTTT. The chain has TRBV5-8 and TRBJ1-5; maybe TRBD1 (5 bases). Trimming took 0 bases from V and 2 from J, leaving 12 bases between them. The CDR3 covers 16 residues. The germline gives CDR1 SGHTS, CDR2 YDEGEE.

A note on this clone: Germline is not matched at one junction end, which may reflect a read error. The chain employs TRBV10-3 and TRBJ1-2; 7 bases fit TRBD1. Germline CDR1 ENHRY, CDR2 SYGVKD. The CDR3 has 13 residues. The CDR3 protein is CALRGNSNYGYTF. The CDR3 nucleotides read TGTGCCCTCAGGGGGAACTCTAACTATGGCTACACCTTC.

The chain combines TRBV9 with TRBJ2-1, with 10 bases that match TRBD2. The V gene end was trimmed by 2 bases and the J gene end by 6 bases; junction bases not matched to a gene: 5. This CDR3 comprises 15 residues. In germline, CDR1 is SGDLS, CDR2 YYNGEE. CDR3 nucleotides: TGTGCCAGCAGCGTTGCTAGCGGGAGAACCAATGAGCAGTTCTTC. It encodes CASSVASGRTNEQFF. The whole variable domain, filled in from reference TRBV9 and TRBJ2-1, reads DSGVTQTPKHLITATGQRVTLRCSPRSGDLSVYWYQQSLDQGLQFLIQYYNGEERAKGNILERFSAQQFPDLHSELNLSSLELGDSALYFCASSVASGRTNEQFFGPGTRLTVL.

The CDR3 loop is CASSYRGGGGDTQYF. CDR3 nucleotides: TGTGCCAGCAGTTACAGGGGAGGGGGTGGAGATACGCAGTATTTT. This rearrangement joins TRBV6-5 to TRBJ2-3, with D tentatively TRBD2 (7 bases). Germline CDR1 reads MNHEY; CDR2 reads SVGAGI. The CDR3 loop spans 15 amino acids. Between the trimmed V and J ends, which lost 2 bases and 5 bases, there was a span of 14 bases.

This chain uses TRBV30 with TRBJ2-7, with D possibly TRBD1 on 6 matching bases. The CDR3 runs to 14 residues. Looked up from germline, CDR1 is GTSNPN and CDR2 is SVGIG (reference sequence). Trimming cost V 2 bases and J 5 bases, with 16 bases left between them. The CDR3 DNA is TGTGCCTGGAGTCTCAAACAGGGTTTCGACGAGCAGTACTTC. Amino acids: CAWSLKQGFDEQYF.

V gene TRBV2 combines with J gene TRBJ2-5; 7 positions match TRBD1. This CDR3 spans 13 amino acids. Losses at the gene ends were 9 bases for V and 5 bases for J; bases not matched to a gene: 9. CDR1 and CDR2 from the germline V gene are SNHLY and FYNNEI. The CDR3 bases are TGTGCCAGTACAGGGGACCCACGGGAGACCCAGTACTTC. Encoded protein: CASTGDPRETQYF.

The CDR3 bases are TGTGCCAGCAGTGAAGAGGCTTGGGAGCAGTACTTC. It yields the protein CASSEEAWEQYF. This chain connects TRBV2 to TRBJ2-7, with D hard to call. CDR3 length: 12 amino acids. Germline loops: CDR1 SNHLY, CDR2 FYNNEI. Trimming shortened V by 1 base and J by 7 bases, and 8 bases separated the two germline ends.

The V and J genes are TRBV28 and TRBJ1-4; D call uncertain. The CDR3 has 15 amino acids. Germline V lookup: CDR1 MDHEN, CDR2 SYDVKM. V was trimmed by 5 bases and J by 2 bases, leaving 12 bases between them. For the CDR3, the DNA is TGTGCCAGCAGTGCCCAGTCCGCGACTAATGAAAAACTGTTTTTT. Protein product: CASSAQSATNEKLFF.

V and J are TRBV10-3 and TRBJ1-3, with 8 bases matching TRBD1. Germline values: CDR1 ENHRY, CDR2 SYGVKD. The V segment lost 9 bases and the J segment 2 bases; nucleotides outside the gene matches: 6. The CDR3 spans 14 residues. DNA of the CDR3: TGTGCCATTTGGACAGGGAGTGCTGGAAACACCATATATTTT. Translating gives CAIWTGSAGNTIYF.

As to this clone: Other DNA sequences in this sample translate to the same CDR3. The chain carries TRBV7-9 and TRBJ1-5, with 7 bases fitting TRBD1. J was trimmed by 2 bases and V by 5 bases; bases with no gene match: 3. Per germline, CDR1 SEHNR and CDR2 FQNEAQ (reference sequence). This CDR3 comprises 14 residues. CDR3 region: CASSLTGGNQPQHF. The CDR3 nucleotides read TGTGCCAGCAGCCTCACAGGGGGCAATCAGCCCCAGCATTTT.

This chain connects TRBV5-1 to TRBJ2-2; D gene ambiguous. Deletions cut 6 bases from V and 0 bases from J, with 12 bases between. The CDR3 extends over 15 amino acids. Germline V gene sequence: CDR1 SGHRS, CDR2 YFSETQ. The CDR3 loop reads CASTPQSPNTGELFF. For the CDR3, the DNA is TGCGCCAGCACCCCTCAATCGCCGAACACCGGGGAGCTGTTTTTT.

The CDR3 sequence is CASSIRTGGYEQFF. The CDR3 DNA reads as TGTGCCAGTAGTATTAGGACAGGGGGATATGAGCAGTTCTTC. The V call is TRBV19, the J call TRBJ2-1; 10 bases line up with TRBD1. V was clipped by 3 bases and J by 8 bases; unmatched bases: 4. The CDR3 is made up of 14 amino acids. The germline CDR1 and CDR2 sequences are LNHDA and SQIVND (reference sequence).

This clone was seen more than once but under ten times. V and J are TRBV28 and TRBJ1-6, with 7 bases matching TRBD1. The V gene end was trimmed by 4 bases and the J gene end by 4 bases; junction bases not matched to a gene: 1. The germline CDR1 and CDR2 sequences are MDHEN and SYDVKM. The CDR3 is 14 residues long. The CDR3 nucleotides read TGTGCCAGCAGTTCGGGACAGTATAATTCACCCCTCCACTTT. It yields the protein CASSSGQYNSPLHF.

This sequence joins TRBV30 and TRBJ1-2; D gene unclear. Between the trimmed V and J ends, which lost 4 bases and 6 bases, there was a span of 9 bases. The CDR3 has 11 amino acids. CDR1 GTSNPN and CDR2 SVGIG come from the germline V gene (reference sequence). The CDR3 loop is CAWTQVDGYTF. Here the CDR3 DNA reads TGTGCCTGGACCCAAGTGGATGGCTACACCTTC.

The CDR3 DNA reads TGTGCCAGCAGCTCAGGCACTAGCTTACGACAAGAGACCCAGTACTTC. Its translation is CASSSGTSLRQETQYF. This chain uses TRBV11-2 with TRBJ2-5; TRBD2 is a possible D gene (6 bases). V lost 4 bases and J 2 bases, leaving 17 bases between the germline ends. This CDR3 has 16 residues. Germline V gene data show CDR1 as SGHAT and CDR2 as FQNNGV.

This chain connects TRBV19 to TRBJ2-7, with D uncertain. Trimming left V 3 bases short and J 0 bases short, with 12 bases between. From germline, CDR1 is LNHDA and CDR2 SQIVND (reference sequence). CDR3 length: 15 amino acids. CDR3 loop: CASSIGPDSSYEQYF. The CDR3 bases are TGTGCCAGTAGTATTGGTCCGGATAGCTCCTACGAGCAGTACTTC.

The rearrangement links TRBV6-1 to TRBJ2-7; D may be TRBD1 (6 bases). V was cut by 6 bases and J by 3 bases, with 15 bases left in between. CDR3 size: 14 residues. CDR1 MNHNS and CDR2 SASEGT come from the germline V gene. The CDR3 region is CASSVRGQLYEQYF. The DNA of the CDR3 is TGTGCCAGCAGCGTACGCGGACAGCTCTACGAGCAGTACTTC.

The chain employs TRBV11-2 and TRBJ2-3; 7 positions agree with TRBD1. Germline V gene data show CDR1 as SGHAT and CDR2 as FQNNGV. The CDR3 is made up of 14 amino acids. The V and J ends lost 5 bases and 1 base, in that order; junction bases with no gene match: 3. CDR3 in amino acids: CASSGGQGTDTQYF. The CDR3 region has the DNA TGTGCCAGCAGCGGCGGACAGGGCACAGATACGCAGTATTTT. The whole variable domain, remainder taken from reference TRBV11-2 and TRBJ2-3, is EAGVAQSPRYKIIEKRQSVAFWCNPISGHATLYWYQQILGQGPKLLIQFQNNGVVDDSQLPKDRFSAERLKGVDSTLKIQPAKLEDSAVYLCASSGGQGTDTQYFGPGTRLTVL.

The rearrangement links TRBV6-5 to TRBJ1-4; no firm D call. V dropped 5 bases and J dropped 0 bases, with 10 bases sitting between them. CDR1 is MNHEY and CDR2 is SVGAGI in the germline V gene. The CDR3 totals 15 residues. The CDR3 loop is CASSPISTTNEKLFF. CDR3 bases: TGTGCCAGCAGTCCGATCAGCACAACTAATGAAAAACTGTTTTTT.

Remarks on this clone: This specimen includes other DNA sequences encoding the same CDR3. The V and J genes are TRBV5-1 and TRBJ2-7; 10 nucleotides line up with TRBD2. J lost 2 bases, V lost 4 bases, and 3 bases had no gene match. The CDR3 contains 14 residues. Germline V lookup: CDR1 SGHRS, CDR2 YFSETQ. The CDR3 loop is CASSLSGGAYEQYF. Here the CDR3 DNA reads TGCGCCAGCAGCCTCAGCGGGGGGGCCTACGAGCAGTACTTC.

The V call is TRBV14, the J call TRBJ2-5; D gene ambiguous. Germline CDR1 reads SGHDN; CDR2 reads FVKESK. Trimming shortened V by 1 base and J by 1 base, and 16 bases separated the two germline ends. The CDR3 loop spans 17 amino acids. CDR3 amino acids: CASSQVGTYPSQETQYF. The CDR3 DNA sequence: TGTGCCAGCAGCCAAGTGGGAACTTACCCCTCCCAAGAGACCCAGTACTTC.

The V call is TRBV18, the J call TRBJ2-7; 11 bases align to TRBD2. This CDR3 is built from 18 residues. With V trimmed by 1 base and J by 3 bases, 11 bases remained unmatched. Germline-derived CDR1 and CDR2 are KGHSH and LQKENI. The CDR3 DNA reads TGTGCCAGCTCACCACAAACTAGCGGGAGAGTTATGCTCTACGAGCAGTACTTC. It yields the protein CASSPQTSGRVMLYEQYF.

V and J are TRBV15 and TRBJ2-1; tentative D call: TRBD2 (6 bases). Germline loops: CDR1 LNHNV, CDR2 YYDKDF (reference sequence). This CDR3 contains 14 residues. With 1 base removed from V and 9 bases from J, the gap between germline ends came to 13 bases. CDR3 nucleotides: TGTGCCACCAGCAGAGGAGCTAGCGTTGGTGAGCAGTTCTTC. Translated: CATSRGASVGEQFF.

V and J are TRBV2 and TRBJ2-5; D is perhaps TRBD2 (5 bases). Trimming cost V 7 bases and J 2 bases, with 14 bases left between them. CDR1 is SNHLY, CDR2 FYNNEI, per germline. CDR3 length: 14 amino acids. The CDR3 sequence: CASKGEGLQETQYF. The CDR3, as DNA: TGTGCCAGCAAGGGAGAGGGCTTGCAAGAGACCCAGTACTTC.

The CDR3 protein is CASSEWTSSKFF. The CDR3 DNA reads as TGTGCCAGCAGTGAATGGACCAGCTCCAAGTTCTTC. The chain uses TRBV2 and TRBJ2-1, with D unclear. This CDR3 has 12 amino acids. V lost 2 bases and J 14 bases, leaving 13 bases between the germline ends. Germline V lookup: CDR1 SNHLY, CDR2 FYNNEI.